This passage covers 25 T cell receptor beta chains from one sample sequenced in a study of cytomegalovirus exposure and HLA in healthy donors. The PCR employed 60 Vbeta primers together with 13 Jbeta primers. Assay used: immunoSEQ multiplex PCR; TCRdb lists only in-frame clones, some missing. This table lists 45,000 to 60,000 clones. The specimen was PBMCs. All receptors come from a male donor in good health and CMV-seronegative.

The genes are TRBV9 and TRBJ2-7; no clear D gene. The germline gives CDR1 SGDLS, CDR2 YYNGEE. The CDR3 covers 14 residues. Trimming took 4 bases from V and 3 from J, leaving 14 bases between them. CDR3 loop: CASSLGAAVYEQYF. In DNA form, the CDR3 reads TGTGCCAGCAGCCTCGGCGCCGCGGTCTACGAGCAGTACTTC.

The J gene is TRBJ1-1, the V gene TRBV5-6, with 7 bases fitting TRBD1. The V and J ends lost 0 bases and 4 bases, in that order; junction bases with no gene match: 6. The CDR3 spans 15 residues. The V gene's germline CDR1 is SGHDT and CDR2 YYEEEE. The CDR3 region is CASSLGGRGFTEAFF. The CDR3 DNA sequence: TGTGCCAGCAGCTTGGGGGGCAGGGGGTTCACTGAAGCTTTCTTT. Supplemented by reference TRBV5-6 and TRBJ1-1, the full variable domain reads DAGVTQSPTHLIKTRGQQVTLRCSPKSGHDTVSWYQQALGQGPQFIFQYYEEEERQRGNFPDRFSGHQFPNYSSELNVNALLLGDSALYLCASSLGGRGFTEAFFGQGTRLTVV.

The J gene is TRBJ2-1, the V gene TRBV7-3; 9 bases line up with TRBD1. Per the germline V gene, CDR1 is SGHTA and CDR2 is FQGTGA. The CDR3 consists of 13 residues. Trimming took 5 bases from V and 6 from J; bases not matched to a gene: 2. The DNA for the CDR3 is TGTGCCAGCAGCCCGGACAGGGGCAATGAGCAGTTCTTC. The encoded protein is CASSPDRGNEQFF.

CDR3 sequence (DNA): TGTGCCAGCAGCTTAGCTCGACTAGCGGGGGTAAGGAGCGCCTACGAGCAGTACTTC. Its translation is CASSLARLAGVRSAYEQYF. This chain connects TRBV7-8 to TRBJ2-7; TRBD2 matches 12 bases. The CDR3 is made up of 19 amino acids. V lost 0 bases to trimming and J lost 2 bases; unmatched junction nucleotides: 11. Germline lookup yields CDR1 SGHVS and CDR2 FQNEAQ.

The chain recombines TRBV18 with TRBJ1-2; D gene ambiguous. V lost 2 bases to trimming and J lost 7 bases, with 8 bases between them. There are 12 residues in the CDR3. The germline V gene encodes CDR1 KGHSH and CDR2 LQKENI. CDR3: CASSPFAGGYTF. CDR3 coding DNA: TGTGCCAGCTCACCATTCGCCGGTGGCTACACCTTC. The full variable domain, its missing parts supplied by reference TRBV18 and TRBJ1-2, is NAGVMQNPRHLVRRRGQEARLRCSPMKGHSHVYWYRQLPEEGLKFMVYLQKENIIDESGMPKERFSAEFPKEGPSILRIQQVVRGDSAAYFCASSPFAGGYTFGSGTRLTVV.

The gene calls are TRBV4-3 and TRBJ1-4; a weak D match, TRBD1 (6 bases). The V end was cut by 4 bases, the J end by 5 bases, with 8 bases between. CDR1 is LGHNA and CDR2 is YSLEER in the germline V gene. This CDR3 is 13 amino acids long. The CDR3 DNA sequence: TGCGCCAGCAGCCCGACAGGAAATGAAAAACTGTTTTTT. This encodes CASSPTGNEKLFF.

V is TRBV19 and J is TRBJ2-1; 8 positions match TRBD1. V shed 5 bases and J 3 bases; nucleotides not matched to a gene: 9. CDR1 LNHDA and CDR2 SQIVND come from the germline V gene (reference sequence). The CDR3 runs to 16 residues. The DNA of the CDR3 is TGTGCCAGTAGTGCCTTCTCCGGGACAGGCTACAATGAGCAGTTCTTC. Translated, it gives CASSAFSGTGYNEQFF.

This sequence joins TRBV7-2 and TRBJ1-2, with 8 nucleotides matching TRBD1. The CDR3 contains 14 residues. The germline V gene has CDR1 SGHTA and CDR2 FQGNSA. J lost 3 bases, V lost 5 bases, and 5 bases had no gene match. DNA for the CDR3: TGTGCCAGCAGCCCAGGGGGCGCAGACTATGGCTACACCTTC. Amino acids: CASSPGGADYGYTF.

This rearrangement joins TRBV6-6 to TRBJ2-7; the D is unclear. The V gene lost 10 bases and the J gene lost 0 bases, with 10 bases spanning the gap. CDR3 length: 12 residues. Germline assignment: CDR1 MNHNY and CDR2 SVGAGI (reference sequence). CDR3 nucleotides: TGTGCCACCTCAGCTAGCTCCTACGAGCAGTACTTC. This sequence encodes CATSASSYEQYF.

The rearrangement joins TRBV11-1 to TRBJ2-3, with TRBD1 identical over 8 bases. Looked up from germline, CDR1 is SGHAT and CDR2 is FQDESV (reference sequence). This CDR3 is 13 amino acids long. J gave up 4 bases and V 4 bases, and 1 base lay outside the gene matches. The CDR3, as DNA: TGTGCCAGCAGCTCAGGGGGCGCAGATACGCAGTATTTT. The encoded protein is CASSSGGADTQYF.

The rearrangement links TRBV5-1 to TRBJ2-1; D is undetermined. CDR1 is SGHRS and CDR2 is YFSETQ in the germline V gene. This CDR3 comprises 14 residues. V lost 0 bases and J lost 4, with 8 bases in between. The chain's CDR3 is CASSLGQPYNEQFF. CDR3 bases: TGCGCCAGCAGCTTGGGACAACCTTACAATGAGCAGTTCTTC.

This chain links TRBV14 with TRBJ1-2, with D possibly being TRBD1 (6 bases). Trimming left V 4 bases short and J 5 bases short, with 8 bases between. The CDR3 contains 12 residues. Germline-derived CDR1 and CDR2 are SGHDN and FVKESK. The CDR3 here is CASSRGRYGYTF. For the CDR3, the DNA is TGTGCCAGCAGCCGGGGGCGTTATGGCTACACCTTC.

V is TRBV19 and J is TRBJ2-3, with 7 bases lining up with TRBD1. The J segment lost 0 bases and the V segment lost 6 bases, leaving 6 bases of the junction unmatched. Germline V gene data show CDR1 as LNHDA and CDR2 as SQIVND (reference sequence). CDR3 length: 15 residues. In nucleotides, the CDR3 is TGTGCCAGTAGCTGGGACAGAGCTAGCACAGATACGCAGTATTTT. This encodes CASSWDRASTDTQYF.

To note about this clone: Germline and junction disagree at one end, which may indicate a read error. The J gene is TRBJ2-1, the V gene TRBV19; TRBD1 matches at 8 bases. CDR3 size: 15 residues. Germline V gives CDR1 LNHDA, CDR2 SQIVND (reference sequence). The CDR3, as DNA: TGTGCCAGCCAGACAGGGGCGAGCTCCGACAATGAGCAGTTCTTC. Residues: CASQTGASSDNEQFF.

The chain combines TRBV20-1 with TRBJ2-1, with a weak D call TRBD1 (5 bases). Germline CDR1 reads DFQATT; CDR2 reads SNEGSKA (reference sequence). Deletions cut 4 bases from V and 9 bases from J, with 10 bases between. This CDR3 comprises 11 residues. The CDR3 region has the DNA TGCAGTGCTATCTTCAGGGTTGAGCAGTTCTTC. Its protein is CSAIFRVEQFF.

This chain links TRBV7-9 with TRBJ2-7; D not certain. Germline values: CDR1 SEHNR, CDR2 FQNEAQ (reference sequence). V was pared by 1 base and J by 11 bases, with 9 bases between. This CDR3 is built from 11 residues. The DNA of the CDR3 is TGTGCCAGCAGCTTAGGGCGGAAAGAGTACTTC. Translation: CASSLGRKEYF.

The chain employs TRBV4-3 and TRBJ2-7, with 7 bases aligning to TRBD1. From germline, CDR1 is LGHNA and CDR2 YSLEER. V lost 4 bases and J lost 6; bases outside the gene matches: 15. The CDR3 contains 16 residues. In DNA form, the CDR3 reads TGCGCCAGCAGCCGCCGTCTAGGGGACAGCCTGTCCGAGCAGTACTTC. This codes for CASSRRLGDSLSEQYF.

V and J are TRBV4-2 and TRBJ1-2; possible D gene TRBD1, 5 bases. V was cut by 0 bases and J by 8 bases, with 13 bases left in between. CDR1 is LGHNA and CDR2 is YNFKEQ in the germline V gene. The length of the CDR3 is 14 residues. The CDR3 protein is CASSQDGTGDGYTF. The CDR3 bases are TGTGCCAGCAGCCAAGATGGAACGGGGGACGGCTACACCTTC.

The V call is TRBV9, the J call TRBJ2-1, with 7 bases matching TRBD1. Germline assignment: CDR1 SGDLS and CDR2 YYNGEE. The CDR3 length is 17 residues. V was clipped by 4 bases and J by 1 base; unmatched bases: 11. The CDR3 DNA is TGTGCCAGCAGCACCAGAGGGGACAGCTTGTCCTACAATGAGCAGTTCTTC. Amino acids: CASSTRGDSLSYNEQFF.

The chain combines TRBV6-5 with TRBJ1-4; a weak D match, TRBD1 (5 bases). Germline V lookup: CDR1 MNHEY, CDR2 SVGAGI. V lost 6 bases and J lost 7, with 12 bases in between. The CDR3 runs to 13 residues. The CDR3: CASRGVGGEKLFF. CDR3 bases: TGTGCCAGCAGAGGGGTTGGTGGTGAAAAACTGTTTTTT.

As concerns this clone: This sample also contains other DNA sequences that code for the same CDR3. The chain uses TRBV4-3 and TRBJ2-7, with D perhaps TRBD2 (5 bases). Germline V gene data show CDR1 as LGHNA and CDR2 as YSLEER. The CDR3 is made up of 15 amino acids. The V gene lost 0 bases and the J gene lost 2 bases, with 11 bases spanning the gap. Here the CDR3 reads CASSQERRNPYEQYF. CDR3 in DNA: TGCGCCAGCAGCCAAGAGAGGAGGAACCCCTACGAGCAGTACTTC.

This chain uses TRBV29-1 with TRBJ2-7, with D possibly matching TRBD1 (6 bases). CDR1 is SQVTM, CDR2 ANQGSEA, per germline. The CDR3 spans 12 residues. V was cut by 6 bases and J by 7 bases, with 16 bases left in between. In DNA form, the CDR3 reads TGCAGCGTCGCCCCGGACAGCAGGGAGCAGTACTTC. It specifies CSVAPDSREQYF.

The chain joins TRBV18 to TRBJ2-7, with 8 bases identical to TRBD1. V lost 6 bases and J lost 1; bases outside the gene matches: 8. The germline V gene has CDR1 KGHSH and CDR2 LQKENI. CDR3 length: 15 amino acids. The CDR3 region is CASSPTGTGSYEQYF. The CDR3 bases are TGTGCCAGCTCCCCCACAGGGACAGGTTCCTACGAGCAGTACTTC.

V usage is TRBV11-2 and J usage is TRBJ2-7; D possibly corresponds to TRBD1 (5 bases). The CDR3 spans 18 residues. Trimming left V 0 bases short and J 2 bases short, with 20 bases between. Germline loops: CDR1 SGHAT, CDR2 FQNNGV. CDR3 in DNA: TGTGCCAGCAGCTTAGAAAAGTCTTGGGGCAGCAGCGCCTACGAGCAGTACTTC. This gives the protein CASSLEKSWGSSAYEQYF.

The rearrangement links TRBV6-5 to TRBJ2-1, with 8 bases fitting TRBD2. Germline V gene lookup returns CDR1 MNHEY and CDR2 SVGAGI. After removal of 5 bases from V and 2 bases from J, the junction contained 5 bases not matched to a gene. The CDR3 is 15 residues long. CDR3 DNA sequence: TGTGCCAGCAGTCCCTCTAGCGGGCCCTACAATGAGCAGTTCTTC. Translating gives CASSPSSGPYNEQFF.